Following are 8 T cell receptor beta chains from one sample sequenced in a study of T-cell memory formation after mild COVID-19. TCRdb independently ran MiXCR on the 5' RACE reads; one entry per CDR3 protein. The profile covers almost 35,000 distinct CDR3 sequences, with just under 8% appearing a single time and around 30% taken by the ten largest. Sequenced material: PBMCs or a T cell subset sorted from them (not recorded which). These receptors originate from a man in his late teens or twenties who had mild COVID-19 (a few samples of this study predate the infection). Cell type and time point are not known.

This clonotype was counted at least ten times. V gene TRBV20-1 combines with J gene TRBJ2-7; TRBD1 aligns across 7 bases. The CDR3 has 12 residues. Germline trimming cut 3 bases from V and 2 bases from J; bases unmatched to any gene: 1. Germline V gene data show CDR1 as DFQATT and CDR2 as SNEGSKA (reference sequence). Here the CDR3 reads CSARTGTYEQYF. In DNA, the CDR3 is TGCAGTGCTAGGACAGGGACCTACGAGCAGTACTTC.

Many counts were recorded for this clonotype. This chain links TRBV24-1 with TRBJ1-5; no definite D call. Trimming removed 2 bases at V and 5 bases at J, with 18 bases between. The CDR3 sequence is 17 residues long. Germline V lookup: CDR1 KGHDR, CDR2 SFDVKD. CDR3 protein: CATSDSGRRAIDQPQHF. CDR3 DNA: TGTGCCACCAGTGATTCAGGACGGAGGGCTATCGATCAGCCCCAGCATTTT.

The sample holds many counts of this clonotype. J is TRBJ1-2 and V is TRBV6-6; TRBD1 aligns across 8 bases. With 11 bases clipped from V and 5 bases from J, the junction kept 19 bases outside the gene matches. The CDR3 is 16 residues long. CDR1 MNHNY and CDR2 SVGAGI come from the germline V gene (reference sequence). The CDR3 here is CAGGGGQENYLYGYTF. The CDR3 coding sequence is TGTGCCGGGGGCGGGGGACAGGAGAACTATCTTTATGGCTACACCTTC.

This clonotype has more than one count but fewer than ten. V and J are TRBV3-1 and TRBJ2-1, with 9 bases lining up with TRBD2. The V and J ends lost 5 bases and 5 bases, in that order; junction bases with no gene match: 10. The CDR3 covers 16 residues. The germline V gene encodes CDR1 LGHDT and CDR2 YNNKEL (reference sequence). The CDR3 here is CASSFPERGDDNEQFF. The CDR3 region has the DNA TGTGCCAGCAGCTTTCCCGAGCGGGGGGACGACAATGAGCAGTTCTTC.

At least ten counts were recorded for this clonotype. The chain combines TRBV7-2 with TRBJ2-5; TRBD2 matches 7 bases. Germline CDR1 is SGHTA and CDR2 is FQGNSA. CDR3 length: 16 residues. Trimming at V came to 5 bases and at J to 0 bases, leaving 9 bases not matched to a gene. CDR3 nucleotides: TGTGCCAGCAGCCCCGGACTAGTACCGTACCAAGAGACCCAGTACTTC. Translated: CASSPGLVPYQETQYF.

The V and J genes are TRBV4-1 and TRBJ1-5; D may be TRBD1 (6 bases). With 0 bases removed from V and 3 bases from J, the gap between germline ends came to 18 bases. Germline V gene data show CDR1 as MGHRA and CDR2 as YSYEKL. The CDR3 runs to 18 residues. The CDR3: CASSQDRTGYLPNQPQHF. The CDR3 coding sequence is TGCGCCAGCAGCCAAGATCGCACAGGGTACCTACCCAATCAGCCCCAGCATTTT.

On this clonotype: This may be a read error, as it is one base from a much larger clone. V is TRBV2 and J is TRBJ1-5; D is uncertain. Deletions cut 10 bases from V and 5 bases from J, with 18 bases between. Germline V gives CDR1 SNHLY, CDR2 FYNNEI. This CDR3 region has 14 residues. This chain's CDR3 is CAISPVGKDQPQHF. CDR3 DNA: TGTGCCATCAGCCCGGTTGGCAAAGATCAGCCCCAGCATTTT.

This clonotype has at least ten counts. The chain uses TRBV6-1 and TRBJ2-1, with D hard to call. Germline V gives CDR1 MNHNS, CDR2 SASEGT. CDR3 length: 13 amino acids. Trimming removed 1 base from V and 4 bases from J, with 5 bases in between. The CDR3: CASSEGPYNEQFF. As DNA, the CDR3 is TGTGCCAGCAGTGAAGGGCCATACAATGAGCAGTTCTTC.